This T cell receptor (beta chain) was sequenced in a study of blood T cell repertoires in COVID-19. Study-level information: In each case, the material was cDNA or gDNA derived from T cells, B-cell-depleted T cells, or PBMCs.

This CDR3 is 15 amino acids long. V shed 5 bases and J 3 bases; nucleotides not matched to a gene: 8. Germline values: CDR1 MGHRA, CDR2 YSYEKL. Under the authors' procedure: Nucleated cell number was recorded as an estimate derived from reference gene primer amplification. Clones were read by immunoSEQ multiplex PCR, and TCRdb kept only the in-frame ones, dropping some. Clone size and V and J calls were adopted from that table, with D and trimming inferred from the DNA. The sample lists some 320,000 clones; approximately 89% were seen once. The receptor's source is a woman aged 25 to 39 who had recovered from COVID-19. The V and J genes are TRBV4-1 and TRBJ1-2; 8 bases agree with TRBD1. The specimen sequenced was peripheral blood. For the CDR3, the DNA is TGCGCCAGCAGCAAAGGGGGACAGGCCCACTATGGCTACACCTTC. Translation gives CASSKGGQAHYGYTF.